The 5 T cell receptor beta chains below were found in one sample sequenced in a study of cytomegalovirus exposure and HLA in healthy donors. Assay: immunoSEQ multiplex PCR; the TCRdb copy retains only in-frame clones and omits some. Among around 160,000 clones listed, around four fifths were seen once. Sequencing was done on a sample of PBMCs. Source of these receptors: a man aged 25-45 years in good health and CMV-seropositive.

The chain combines TRBV6-6 with TRBJ2-3, with 8 positions matching TRBD1. Germline V gives CDR1 MNHNY, CDR2 SVGAGI (reference sequence). The ends lost 6 bases at V and 7 bases at J; junction bases unmatched: 9. The CDR3 has 14 amino acids. The CDR3 reads CASSRGTGGNTQYF. The CDR3 region has the DNA TGTGCCAGCAGCCGGGGGACAGGAGGTAATACGCAGTATTTT.

The V and J genes are TRBV2 and TRBJ2-7; D is uncertain. Trimming cost V 4 bases and J 3 bases, with 4 bases left between them. Germline V CDR1 and CDR2: SNHLY, FYNNEI. The CDR3 is 11 amino acids. Here the CDR3 DNA reads TGTGCCAGCAGTGCTTTCTACGAGCAGTACTTC. It encodes CASSAFYEQYF.

The chain employs TRBV5-4 and TRBJ1-2; D call uncertain. Germline V CDR1 and CDR2: SGHNT, YYREEE (reference sequence). This CDR3 has 15 residues. The V end lost 3 bases, the J end lost 4 bases, and 16 bases lay between the germline ends. CDR3 region: CASSYGVLRGYGYTF. DNA of the CDR3: TGTGCCAGCAGCTATGGAGTCCTACGCGGCTATGGCTACACCTTC. Drawing the rest from reference TRBV5-4 and TRBJ1-2, the complete variable domain is ETGVTQSPTHLIKTRGQQVTLRCSSQSGHNTVSWYQQALGQGPQFIFQYYREEENGRGNFPPRFSGLQFPNYSSELNVNALELDDSALYLCASSYGVLRGYGYTFGSGTRLTVV.

The rearrangement links TRBV29-1 to TRBJ2-7, with 13 positions matching TRBD2. Looked up from germline, CDR1 is SQVTM and CDR2 is ANQGSEA. V was clipped by 6 bases and J by 5 bases; unmatched bases: 4. This CDR3 is 13 amino acids long. CDR3: CSVRTSGGHEQYF. The CDR3 bases are TGCAGCGTCCGGACTAGCGGGGGACACGAGCAGTACTTC.

The chain joins TRBV5-4 to TRBJ1-1; a possible D gene is TRBD1 (5 bases). Germline loops: CDR1 SGHNT, CDR2 YYREEE (reference sequence). V was cut by 1 base and J by 7 bases, with 14 bases left in between. This CDR3 contains 14 residues. The CDR3 here is CASSLIPLTDEAFF. The CDR3 coding sequence is TGTGCCAGCAGCTTGATCCCCCTGACAGATGAAGCTTTCTTT.